These 4 T cell receptor beta chains were sequenced from one sample in a study of CD4 T cells in relation to SARS-CoV-2 and coronaviruses. These receptors' targets are unknown. Produced via immunoSEQ multiplex PCR; TCRdb's table is partial and in-frame only. In the table there are more than 9,000 clones, roughly 88% of which are singletons. CD4+ T cells from unexposed donors were obtained before the COVID-19 pandemic (2011-2018). The cells were cultured for approximately 10 days before CD4+ T cells were isolated. The sample was CD4+ T cells from PBMCs, cultured in vitro. All receptors come from a human donor in good health.

The chain is built from TRBV11-2 and TRBJ2-1; 8 nucleotides match TRBD2. The V and J ends lost 3 bases and 3 bases, in that order; junction bases with no gene match: 7. The CDR3 consists of 16 residues. From germline, CDR1 is SGHAT and CDR2 FQNNGV. The CDR3 DNA follows: TGTGCCAGCAGCTTCCCCGGGCTAGCGGGCTACAATGAGCAGTTCTTC. This codes for CASSFPGLAGYNEQFF.

This chain uses TRBV30 with TRBJ1-2; D perhaps matches TRBD1 (5 bases). Germline CDR1 and CDR2: GTSNPN and SVGIG (reference sequence). Trimming left V 2 bases short and J 4 bases short, with 11 bases between. This CDR3 region has 13 residues. The CDR3 sequence is CAWSSGTSYGYTF. The CDR3 DNA sequence: TGTGCCTGGAGTTCCGGGACCTCCTATGGCTACACCTTC.

V usage is TRBV12-3 or TRBV12-4 and J usage is TRBJ2-2; perhaps TRBD1 as D (5 bases). Trimming shortened V by 6 bases and J by 3 bases, and 8 bases separated the two germline ends. The CDR3 sequence is 13 residues long. CDR3 region: CASRLQDTGELFF. The CDR3 nucleotides read TGTGCCAGCAGGCTACAGGACACCGGGGAGCTGTTTTTT.

The V gene is TRBV20-1, the J gene TRBJ2-7; TRBD1 matches 9 bases. CDR1 is DFQATT and CDR2 is SNEGSKA in the germline V gene (reference sequence). V lost 3 bases, J lost 0 bases, and 6 bases stayed unmatched. This CDR3 has 15 residues. The CDR3 DNA is TGCAGTGCTAGTAATCGGGACAGGGCCTCCTACGAGCAGTACTTC. Translating it yields CSASNRDRASYEQYF.